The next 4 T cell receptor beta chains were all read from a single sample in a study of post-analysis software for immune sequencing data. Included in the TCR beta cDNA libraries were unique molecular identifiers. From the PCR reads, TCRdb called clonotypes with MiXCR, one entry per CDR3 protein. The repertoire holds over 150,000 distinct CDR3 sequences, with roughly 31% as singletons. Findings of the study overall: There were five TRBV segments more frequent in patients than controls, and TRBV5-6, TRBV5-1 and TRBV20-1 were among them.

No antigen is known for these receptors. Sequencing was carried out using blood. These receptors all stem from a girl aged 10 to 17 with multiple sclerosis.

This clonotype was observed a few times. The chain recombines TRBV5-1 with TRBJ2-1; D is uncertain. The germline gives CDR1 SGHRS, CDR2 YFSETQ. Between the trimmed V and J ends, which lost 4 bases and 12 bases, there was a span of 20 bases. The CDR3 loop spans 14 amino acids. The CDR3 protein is CASSPYESRYVQFF. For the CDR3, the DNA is TGCGCCAGCAGCCCATACGAGAGTAGGTATGTGCAGTTCTTC.

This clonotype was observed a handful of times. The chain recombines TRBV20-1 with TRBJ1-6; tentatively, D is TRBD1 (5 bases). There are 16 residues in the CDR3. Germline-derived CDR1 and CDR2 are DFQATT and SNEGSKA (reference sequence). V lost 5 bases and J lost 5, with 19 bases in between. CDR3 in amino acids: CSAPPRDRDNNSPLHF. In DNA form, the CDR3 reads TGCAGTGCTCCCCCCCGGGACCGAGACAATAATTCACCCCTCCACTTT.

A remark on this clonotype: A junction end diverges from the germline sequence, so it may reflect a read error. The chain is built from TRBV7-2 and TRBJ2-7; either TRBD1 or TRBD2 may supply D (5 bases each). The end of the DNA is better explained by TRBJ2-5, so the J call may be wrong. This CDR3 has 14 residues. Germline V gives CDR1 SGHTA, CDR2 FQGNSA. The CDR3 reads CVSSLALGVETQYF. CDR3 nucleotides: TGTGTCAGCAGCTTAGCCCTGGGGGTAGAGACCCAGTACTTC.

The CDR3 protein is CASTGGTSGNEQFF. The CDR3 DNA reads TGTGCCAGCACGGGTGGGACGTCGGGAAATGAGCAGTTCTTC. The gene calls are TRBV9 and TRBJ2-1; D assignment may be TRBD1 or TRBD2 (5 bases each). The CDR3 has 14 amino acids. Germline loops: CDR1 SGDLS, CDR2 YYNGEE. V was clipped by 6 bases and J by 7 bases, with 17 bases between them.